These T cell receptor beta chains were read from a single sample in a study of graft-versus-host responses after intestinal transplantation. This table comes from immunoSEQ multiplex PCR, and its TCRdb copy is limited to in-frame clones, with some not included. The data show some 12,000 clones, over 90% seen once. Source: PBMCs, taken around 3.5 months after intestinal transplant. These receptors were obtained from a human patient who received an intestinal transplant, so some T cells may come from the graft donor. Both conserved end residues are part of each CDR3. A D gene is named only where the DNA matches it firmly. Expanded clones are given a class, and other clones once, few, many or no size at all.

size	V	J	D	CDR3	DNA
.	TRBV6-1	TRBJ2-3	.	CASSEILAGDTQYF	TGTGCCAGCAGTGAGATACTGGCCGGGGATACGCAGTATTTT
.	TRBV5-1	TRBJ2-1	TRBD2	CASSFRLAGYNEQFF	TGCGCCAGCAGCTTCAGACTAGCGGGATACAATGAGCAGTTCTTC
.	TRBV27	TRBJ2-1	.	CASSLAAYNEQFF	TGTGCCAGCAGTTTAGCGGCTTACAATGAGCAGTTCTTC
.	TRBV28	TRBJ2-3	.	CASSLMQETDTQYF	TGTGCCAGCAGTTTAATGCAGGAGACAGATACGCAGTATTTT
.	TRBV6-1	TRBJ1-2	TRBD1	CASSEGTGGIGYTF	TGTGCCAGCAGTGAAGGGACAGGGGGCATTGGCTACACCTTC
.	TRBV19	TRBJ2-7	.	CASSVRTRTYEQYF	TGTGCCAGTAGTGTTAGGACTCGAACCTACGAGCAGTACTTC
.	TRBV30	TRBJ1-5	TRBD1	CAWRGQGTNQPQHF	TGTGCCTGGAGGGGACAGGGGACCAATCAGCCCCAGCATTTT
large	TRBV28	TRBJ2-7	.	CASSLGYEQYF	TGTGCCAGCAGTTTGGGCTACGAGCAGTACTTC
.	TRBV27	TRBJ2-1	TRBD2	CASSPPGLAETYNEQFF	TGTGCCAGCAGTCCCCCGGGACTAGCCGAAACCTACAATGAGCAGTTCTTC
few	TRBV29-1	TRBJ2-7	.	CSVQVRDYEQYF	TGCAGCGTTCAGGTACGGGACTACGAGCAGTACTTC
.	TRBV5-1	TRBJ2-3	.	CASTFTGLSSTDTQYF	TGCGCCAGCACCTTCACAGGGCTATCCAGCACAGATACGCAGTATTTT
.	TRBV5-1	TRBJ1-2	.	CASSLGDRIANYGYTF	TGCGCCAGCAGCTTGGGCGACAGGATAGCTAACTATGGCTACACCTTC
.	TRBV12-5	TRBJ2-2	TRBD2	CASAALAGGHNGELFF	TGTGCTAGTGCCGCACTAGCGGGAGGGCATAACGGGGAGCTGTTTTTT
once	TRBV5-6	TRBJ2-7	.	CASSLTGPYEQYF	TGTGCCAGCAGCCTGACAGGACCCTACGAGCAGTACTTC
.	TRBV28	TRBJ1-3	TRBD1	CASSLGQAGNTIYF	TGTGCCAGCAGTTTGGGACAGGCTGGAAACACCATATATTTT
.	TRBV28	TRBJ2-1	.	CASSLNGRRQFF	TGTGCCAGCAGTTTAAACGGCAGGAGGCAGTTCTTC
.	TRBV5-5	TRBJ2-6	.	CASKCAQSRANVLTF	TGTGCCAGCAAATGCGCACAAAGTCGGGCCAACGTCCTGACTTTC
.	TRBV27	TRBJ2-7	TRBD1	CASSYGTEPLEQYF	TGTGCCAGCAGTTATGGGACAGAACCCCTCGAGCAGTACTTC
.	TRBV2	TRBJ2-3	.	CASSPPPLPFTDTQYF	TGTGCCAGCAGTCCTCCCCCCTTACCCTTCACAGATACGCAGTATTTT
.	TRBV5-1	TRBJ2-2	.	CASSPPGVVPGELFF	TGCGCCAGCAGCCCCCCGGGAGTGGTCCCCGGGGAGCTGTTTTTT
once	TRBV7-9	TRBJ2-2	TRBD1	CASRIATTGNLIAGELFF	TGTGCCAGCAGGATTGCCACGACAGGGAACCTCATCGCCGGGGAGCTGTTTTTT
.	TRBV7-6	TRBJ2-7	.	CASAVLSSYEQYF	TGTGCCAGTGCGGTCTTAAGCTCCTACGAGCAGTACTTC